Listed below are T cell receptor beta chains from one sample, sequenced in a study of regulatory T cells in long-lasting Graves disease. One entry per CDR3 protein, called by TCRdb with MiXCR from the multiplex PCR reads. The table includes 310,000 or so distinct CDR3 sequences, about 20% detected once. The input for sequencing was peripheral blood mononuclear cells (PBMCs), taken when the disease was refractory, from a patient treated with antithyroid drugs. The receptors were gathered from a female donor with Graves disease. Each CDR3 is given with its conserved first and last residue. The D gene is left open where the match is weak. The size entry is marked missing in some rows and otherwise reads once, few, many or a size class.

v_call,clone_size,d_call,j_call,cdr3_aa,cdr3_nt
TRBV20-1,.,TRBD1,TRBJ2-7,CSAEVTGGYEQYF,TGCAGTGCTGAAGTAACAGGGGGCTACGAGCAGTACTTC
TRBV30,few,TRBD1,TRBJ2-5,CAWSRGQGAGETQYF,TGTGCCTGGAGTAGGGGACAGGGGGCAGGAGAGACCCAGTACTTC
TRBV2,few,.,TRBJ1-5,CASGRTLNQPQHF,TGTGCCAGCGGACGGACTTTAAATCAGCCCCAGCATTTT
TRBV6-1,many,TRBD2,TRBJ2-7,CASSEAGGLAGITFYEQYF,TGTGCCAGCAGTGAAGCTGGGGGACTAGCGGGTATTACGTTCTACGAGCAGTACTTC
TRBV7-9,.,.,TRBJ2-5,CASSGTVQETQYF,TGTGCCAGCAGCGGGACGGTCCAAGAGACCCAGTACTTC
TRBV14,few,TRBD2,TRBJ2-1,CASSQVATSVSYNEQFF,TGTGCCAGCAGCCAAGTGGCGACTAGCGTTTCCTACAATGAGCAGTTCTTC
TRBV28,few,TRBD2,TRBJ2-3,CASSSSTSGPPADTQYF,TGTGCCAGCAGTTCCTCGACTAGCGGTCCGCCCGCAGATACGCAGTATTTT
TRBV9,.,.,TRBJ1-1,CASSRDLREAFF,TGTGCCAGCAGCCGGGACCTCCGTGAAGCTTTCTTT
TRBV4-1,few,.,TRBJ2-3,CASSTPPGDPITF,TGCGCCAGCAGCACCCCCCCCGGGGACCCCATCACTTTT
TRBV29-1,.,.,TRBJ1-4,CSAARDPGGLFF,TGCAGCGCCGCCAGGGACCCTGGGGGACTGTTTTTT
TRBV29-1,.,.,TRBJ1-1,CSVEGGVMNTEAFF,TGCAGCGTTGAAGGGGGGGTTATGAACACTGAAGCTTTCTTT
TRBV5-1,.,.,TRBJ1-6,CASKKKASYNSPLHF,TGCGCCAGCAAAAAAAAGGCTTCCTATAATTCACCCCTCCACTTT
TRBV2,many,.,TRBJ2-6,CASGDILGANVLTF,TGTGCCAGCGGAGATATTCTTGGGGCCAACGTCCTGACTTTC
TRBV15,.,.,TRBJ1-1,CATSNWAGTEAFF,TGTGCCACCAGCAATTGGGCCGGCACTGAAGCTTTCTTT
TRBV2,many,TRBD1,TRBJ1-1,CASSEAYRGLSKAFF,TGTGCCAGCAGTGAAGCGTACAGGGGGCTCTCTAAAGCTTTCTTT
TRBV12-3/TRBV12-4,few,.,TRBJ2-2,CASSPSRASTGELFF,TGTGCCAGCAGCCCCAGCAGGGCGAGCACCGGGGAGCTGTTTTTT
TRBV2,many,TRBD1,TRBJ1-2,CASSVSRDRAVRMDGYTF,TGTGCCAGCAGTGTCTCCCGGGACAGGGCGGTTCGGATGGATGGCTACACCTTC
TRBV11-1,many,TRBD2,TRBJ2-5,CASSLASSSGRVGVF,TGTGCCAGCAGCTTAGCCTCAAGTAGCGGGAGGGTCGGGGTCTTC
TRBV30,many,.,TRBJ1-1,CAWSNSGLTEAFF,TGTGCCTGGAGCAACTCCGGGCTGACTGAAGCTTTCTTT
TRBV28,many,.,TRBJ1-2,CASGNGNYGYTF,TGTGCCAGCGGGAACGGTAACTATGGCTACACCTTC
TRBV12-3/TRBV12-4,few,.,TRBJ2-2,CASRGQLGHTGELFF,TGTGCCAGCAGGGGACAATTAGGACACACCGGGGAGCTGTTTTTT
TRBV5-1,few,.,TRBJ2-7,CASSLEMRIGDGEQYF,TGCGCCAGCAGCTTGGAAATGCGGATAGGGGACGGAGAGCAGTACTTC
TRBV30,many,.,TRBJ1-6,CAWRYNSPLHF,TGTGCCTGGAGATATAATTCACCCCTCCACTTT
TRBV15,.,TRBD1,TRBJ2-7,CATSRDRGSYEQYF,TGTGCCACCAGCAGGGACAGGGGGTCCTACGAGCAGTACTTC
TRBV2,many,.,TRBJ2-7,CASSVGSSGNEQYF,TGTGCCAGCAGTGTGGGCAGCTCAGGGAACGAGCAGTACTTC